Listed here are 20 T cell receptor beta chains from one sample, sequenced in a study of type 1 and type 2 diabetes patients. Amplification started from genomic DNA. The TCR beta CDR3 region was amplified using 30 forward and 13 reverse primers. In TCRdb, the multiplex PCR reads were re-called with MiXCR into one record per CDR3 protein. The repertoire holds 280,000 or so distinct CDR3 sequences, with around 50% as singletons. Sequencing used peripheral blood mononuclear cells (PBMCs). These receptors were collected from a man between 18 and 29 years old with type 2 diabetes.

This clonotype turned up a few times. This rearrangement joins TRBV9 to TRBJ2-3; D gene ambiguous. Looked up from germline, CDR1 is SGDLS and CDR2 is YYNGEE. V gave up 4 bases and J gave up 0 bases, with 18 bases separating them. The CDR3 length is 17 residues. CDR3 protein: CASSPRRRSGSTDTQYF. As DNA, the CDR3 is TGTGCCAGCAGCCCCCGAAGGCGTTCCGGTAGCACAGATACGCAGTATTTT.

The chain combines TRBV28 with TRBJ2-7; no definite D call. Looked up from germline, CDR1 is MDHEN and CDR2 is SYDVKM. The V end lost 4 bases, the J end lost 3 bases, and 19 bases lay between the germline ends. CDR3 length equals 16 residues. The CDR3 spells CASSSSTDSNLYEQYF. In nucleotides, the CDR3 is TGTGCCAGCAGTTCCTCCACGGATTCGAACCTCTACGAGCAGTACTTC. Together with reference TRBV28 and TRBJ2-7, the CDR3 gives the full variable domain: DVKVTQSSRYLVKRTGEKVFLECVQDMDHENMFWYRQDPGLGLRLIYFSYDVKMKEKGDIPEGYSVSREKKERFSLILESASTNQTSMYLCASSSSTDSNLYEQYFGPGTRLTVT.

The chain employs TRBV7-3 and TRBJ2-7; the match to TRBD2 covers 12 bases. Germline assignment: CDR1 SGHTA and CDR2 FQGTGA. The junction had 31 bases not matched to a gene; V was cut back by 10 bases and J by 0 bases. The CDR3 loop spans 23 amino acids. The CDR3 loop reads CAKCLDQSKLGTSGRTYSYEQYF. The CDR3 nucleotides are TGTGCCAAGTGCCTAGATCAATCAAAATTGGGGACTAGCGGGCGAACCTACTCCTACGAGCAGTACTTC.

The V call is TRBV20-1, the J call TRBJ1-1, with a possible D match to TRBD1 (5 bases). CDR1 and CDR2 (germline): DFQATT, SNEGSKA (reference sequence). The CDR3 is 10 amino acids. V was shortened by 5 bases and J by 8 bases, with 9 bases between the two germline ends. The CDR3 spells CSAGGTEAFF. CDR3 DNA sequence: TGCAGTGCTGGAGGGACCGAAGCTTTCTTT.

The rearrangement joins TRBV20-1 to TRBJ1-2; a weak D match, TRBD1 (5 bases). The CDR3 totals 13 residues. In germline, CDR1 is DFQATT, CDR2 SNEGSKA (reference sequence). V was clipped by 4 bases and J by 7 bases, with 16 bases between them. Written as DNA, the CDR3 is TGCAGTGCTATTAGGGGAATCCGGGGTGGCTACACCTTC. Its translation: CSAIRGIRGGYTF.

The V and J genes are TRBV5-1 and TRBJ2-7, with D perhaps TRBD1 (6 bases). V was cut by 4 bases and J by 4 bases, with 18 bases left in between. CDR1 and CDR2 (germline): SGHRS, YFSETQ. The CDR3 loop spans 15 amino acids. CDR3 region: CASSPDSPTAYEQYF. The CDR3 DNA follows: TGCGCCAGCAGCCCGGACAGCCCAACGGCGTACGAGCAGTACTTC.

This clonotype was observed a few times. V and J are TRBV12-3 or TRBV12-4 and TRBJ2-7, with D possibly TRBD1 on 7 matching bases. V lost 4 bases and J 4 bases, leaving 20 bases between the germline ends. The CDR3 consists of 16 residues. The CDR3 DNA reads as TGTGCCAGCAGTTACCTAGACAGGGTGGGGACTTACGAGCAGTACTTC. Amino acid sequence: CASSYLDRVGTYEQYF.

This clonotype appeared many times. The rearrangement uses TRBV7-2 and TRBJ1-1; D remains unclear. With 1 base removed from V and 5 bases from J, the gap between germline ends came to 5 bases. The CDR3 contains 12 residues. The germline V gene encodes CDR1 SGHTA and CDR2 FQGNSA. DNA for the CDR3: TGTGCCAGCAGCTTAGGAACTACTGAAGCTTTCTTT. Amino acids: CASSLGTTEAFF.

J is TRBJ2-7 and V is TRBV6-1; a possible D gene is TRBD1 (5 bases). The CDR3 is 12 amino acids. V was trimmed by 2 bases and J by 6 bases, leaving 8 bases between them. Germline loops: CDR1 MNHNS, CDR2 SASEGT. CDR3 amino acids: CASSEFRGEQYF. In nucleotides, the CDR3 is TGTGCCAGCAGTGAATTTAGGGGCGAGCAGTACTTC.

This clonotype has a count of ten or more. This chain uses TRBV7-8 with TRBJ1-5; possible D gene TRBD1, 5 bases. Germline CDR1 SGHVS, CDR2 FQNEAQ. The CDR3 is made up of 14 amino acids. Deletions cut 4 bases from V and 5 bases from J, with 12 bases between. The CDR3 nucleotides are TGTGCCAGCAGCTCCCAGGGAGGGGATCAGCCCCAGCATTTT. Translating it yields CASSSQGGDQPQHF. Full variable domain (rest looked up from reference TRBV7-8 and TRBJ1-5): GAGVSQSPRYKVAKRGQDVALRCDPISGHVSLFWYQQALGQGPEFLTYFQNEAQLDKSGLPSDRFFAERPEGSVSTLKIQRTQQEDSAVYLCASSSQGGDQPQHFGDGTRLSIL.

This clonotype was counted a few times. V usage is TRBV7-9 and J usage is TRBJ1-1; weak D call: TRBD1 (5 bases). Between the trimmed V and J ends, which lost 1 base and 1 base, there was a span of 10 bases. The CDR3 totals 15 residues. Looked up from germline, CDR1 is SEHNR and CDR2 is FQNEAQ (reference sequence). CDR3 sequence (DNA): TGTGCCAGCAGCTTAGTTGGGACCGCGAACACTGAAGCTTTCTTT. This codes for CASSLVGTANTEAFF.

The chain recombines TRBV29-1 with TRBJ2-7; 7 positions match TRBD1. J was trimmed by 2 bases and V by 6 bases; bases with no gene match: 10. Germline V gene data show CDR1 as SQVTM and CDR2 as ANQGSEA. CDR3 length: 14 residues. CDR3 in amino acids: CSVRGQVKPYEQYF. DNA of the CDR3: TGCAGCGTCCGCGGACAGGTGAAGCCCTACGAGCAGTACTTC.

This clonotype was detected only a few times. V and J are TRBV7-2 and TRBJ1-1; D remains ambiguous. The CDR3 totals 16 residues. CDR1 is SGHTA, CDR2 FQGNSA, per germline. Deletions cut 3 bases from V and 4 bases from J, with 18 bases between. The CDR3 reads CASSFKQPPSSTEAFF. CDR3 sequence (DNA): TGTGCCAGCAGCTTCAAACAGCCCCCGAGCAGCACTGAAGCTTTCTTT.

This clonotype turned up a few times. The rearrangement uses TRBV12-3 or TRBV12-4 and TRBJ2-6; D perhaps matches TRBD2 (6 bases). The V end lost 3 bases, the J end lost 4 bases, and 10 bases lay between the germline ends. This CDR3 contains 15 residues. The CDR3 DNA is TGTGCCAGCAGTTTTGGGGGGATAGGGGCCAACGTCCTGACTTTC. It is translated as CASSFGGIGANVLTF.

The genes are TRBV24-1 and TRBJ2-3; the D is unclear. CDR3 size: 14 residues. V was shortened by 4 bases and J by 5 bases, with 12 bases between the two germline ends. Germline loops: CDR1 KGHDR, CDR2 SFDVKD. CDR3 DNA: TGTGCCACCAGTGAACCACAGAAAAGAGATACGCAGTATTTT. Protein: CATSEPQKRDTQYF.

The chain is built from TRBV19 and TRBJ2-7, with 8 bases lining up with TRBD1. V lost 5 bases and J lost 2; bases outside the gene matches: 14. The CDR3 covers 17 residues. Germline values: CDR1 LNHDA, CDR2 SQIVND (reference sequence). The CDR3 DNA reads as TGTGCCAGTAGTGAAAGGCAGGGGGCCGTAAAGGCCTACGAGCAGTACTTC. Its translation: CASSERQGAVKAYEQYF.

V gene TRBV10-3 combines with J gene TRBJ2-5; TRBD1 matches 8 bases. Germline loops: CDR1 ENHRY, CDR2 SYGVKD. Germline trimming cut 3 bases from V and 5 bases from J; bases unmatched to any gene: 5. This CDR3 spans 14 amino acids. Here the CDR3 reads CAISEGQGGETQYF. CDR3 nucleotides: TGTGCCATCAGTGAAGGACAGGGTGGGGAGACCCAGTACTTC.

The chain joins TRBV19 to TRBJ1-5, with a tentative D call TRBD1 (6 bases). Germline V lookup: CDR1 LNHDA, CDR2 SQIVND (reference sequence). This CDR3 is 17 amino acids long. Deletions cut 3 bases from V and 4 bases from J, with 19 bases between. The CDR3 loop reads CASSIGGRTVGNQPQHF. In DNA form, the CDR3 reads TGTGCCAGTAGTATTGGGGGGAGGACAGTCGGTAATCAGCCCCAGCATTTT.

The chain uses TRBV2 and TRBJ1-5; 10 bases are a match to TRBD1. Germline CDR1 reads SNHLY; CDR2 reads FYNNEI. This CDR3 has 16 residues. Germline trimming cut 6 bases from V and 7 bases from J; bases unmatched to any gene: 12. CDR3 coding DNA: TGTGCCAGCAGCCCATCCGGGACAGGGGACTCACAGCCCCAGCATTTT. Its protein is CASSPSGTGDSQPQHF.

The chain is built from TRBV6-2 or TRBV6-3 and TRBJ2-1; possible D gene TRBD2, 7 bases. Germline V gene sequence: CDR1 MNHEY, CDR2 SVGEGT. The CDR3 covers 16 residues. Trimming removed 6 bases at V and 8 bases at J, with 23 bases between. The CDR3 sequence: CASRQFGGPPSDEQFF. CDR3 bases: TGTGCCAGCAGGCAGTTCGGGGGGCCCCCTTCGGATGAGCAGTTCTTC.